A selection of T cell receptor beta chains follows, all from one sample in a study of T cells in narcolepsy. Profiling relied on immunoSEQ multiplex PCR, and the TCRdb table lists in-frame clones only, not all of them. The table includes roughly 25,000 clones, approximately 62% detected once. Sequenced input: memory (CD45RA-) CD4+ T cells from blood. The receptors derive from a human donor in good health. Each CDR3 is given with its conserved first and last residue. D genes are given only for firm matches. Clone size is shown for a subset of rows, as once, few, many or a class of expanded clone.

V gene: TRBV7-9
D gene: TRBD1
clone size: few
J gene: TRBJ2-7
CDR3 protein: CASTKSGTGVLNEQYF
CDR3 DNA: TGTGCCAGCACTAAATCCGGGACAGGGGTACTCAACGAGCAGTACTTC

V gene: TRBV6-6
D gene: -
clone size: -
J gene: TRBJ1-2
CDR3 protein: CASREATNYGYTF
CDR3 DNA: TGTGCCAGCAGGGAGGCAACTAACTATGGCTACACCTTC

V gene: TRBV30
D gene: -
clone size: -
J gene: TRBJ1-5
CDR3 protein: CAWSYSGDQPQHF
CDR3 DNA: TGTGCCTGGAGTTACTCAGGGGATCAGCCCCAGCATTTT

V gene: TRBV6-1
D gene: TRBD2
clone size: few
J gene: TRBJ2-7
CDR3 protein: CASGGDWRETHEQYF
CDR3 DNA: TGTGCCAGCGGGGGGGACTGGCGGGAGACCCACGAGCAGTACTTC

V gene: TRBV5-4
D gene: -
clone size: once
J gene: TRBJ2-2
CDR3 protein: CASSFPPGVSTGELFF
CDR3 DNA: TGTGCCAGCAGCTTCCCCCCCGGGGTGAGCACCGGGGAGCTGTTTTTT

V gene: TRBV6-1
D gene: -
clone size: once
J gene: TRBJ1-5
CDR3 protein: CASSVATQGNQPQHF
CDR3 DNA: TGTGCCAGCAGTGTGGCGACTCAGGGCAATCAGCCCCAGCATTTT

V gene: TRBV7-9
D gene: -
clone size: once
J gene: TRBJ2-5
CDR3 protein: CASSLATDRRETQYF
CDR3 DNA: TGTGCCAGCAGCTTAGCCACCGACCGGAGGGAGACCCAGTACTTC

V gene: TRBV5-1
D gene: -
clone size: -
J gene: TRBJ1-1
CDR3 protein: CASSHSSLNTEAFF
CDR3 DNA: TGCGCCAGCAGCCATTCCAGCCTGAACACTGAAGCTTTCTTT

V gene: TRBV2
D gene: -
clone size: medium-sized
J gene: TRBJ1-5
CDR3 protein: CASSVQGSNQPQHF
CDR3 DNA: TGTGCCAGCAGTGTGCAGGGGTCCAATCAGCCCCAGCATTTT

V gene: TRBV28
D gene: -
clone size: once
J gene: TRBJ2-2
CDR3 protein: CASSQLPTGELFF
CDR3 DNA: TGTGCCAGCAGTCAACTCCCTACCGGGGAGCTGTTTTTT

V gene: TRBV6-5
D gene: -
clone size: -
J gene: TRBJ2-1
CDR3 protein: CAGLVGIDEQFF
CDR3 DNA: TGTGCCGGATTGGTGGGGATCGATGAGCAGTTCTTC

V gene: TRBV5-1
D gene: -
clone size: once
J gene: TRBJ2-1
CDR3 protein: CASSPDSQSYNEQFF
CDR3 DNA: TGCGCCAGCAGCCCGGACTCCCAGTCCTACAATGAGCAGTTCTTC

V gene: TRBV19
D gene: TRBD1
clone size: -
J gene: TRBJ2-5
CDR3 protein: CASSIVAGGRETQYF
CDR3 DNA: TGTGCCAGTAGTATAGTTGCAGGGGGCAGGGAGACCCAGTACTTC

V gene: TRBV5-4
D gene: -
clone size: few
J gene: TRBJ2-3
CDR3 protein: CASSRNTDTQYF
CDR3 DNA: TGTGCCAGCAGCCGGAACACAGATACGCAGTATTTT

V gene: TRBV4-1
D gene: -
clone size: -
J gene: TRBJ1-4
CDR3 protein: CASSQVGVAGEKLFF
CDR3 DNA: TGCGCCAGCAGCCAAGTCGGAGTTGCGGGTGAAAAACTGTTTTTT